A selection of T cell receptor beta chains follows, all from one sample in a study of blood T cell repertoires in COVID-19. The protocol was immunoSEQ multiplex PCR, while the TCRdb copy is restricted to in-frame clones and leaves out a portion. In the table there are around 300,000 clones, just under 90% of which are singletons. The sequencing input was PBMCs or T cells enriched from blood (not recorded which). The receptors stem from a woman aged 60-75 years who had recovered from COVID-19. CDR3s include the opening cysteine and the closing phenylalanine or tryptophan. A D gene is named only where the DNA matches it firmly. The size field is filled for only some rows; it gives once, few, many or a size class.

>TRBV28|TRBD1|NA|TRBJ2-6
CAADRGRYGANVLTF
TGTGCGGCAGACAGGGGAAGGTATGGGGCCAACGTCCTGACTTTC
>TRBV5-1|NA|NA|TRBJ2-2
CASSLFGEAGELFF
TGCGCCAGCAGCTTATTCGGGGAGGCCGGGGAGCTGTTTTTT
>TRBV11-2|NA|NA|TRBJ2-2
CASSLDRIGELFF
TGTGCCAGCAGCTTAGATCGTATCGGGGAGCTGTTTTTT
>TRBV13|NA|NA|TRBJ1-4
CASSLMGAGEKLFF
TGTGCCAGCAGCTTGATGGGGGCTGGGGAAAAACTGTTTTTT
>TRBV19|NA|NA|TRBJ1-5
CASTEGPFNQPQHF
TGTGCCAGTACAGAGGGCCCCTTCAATCAGCCCCAGCATTTT
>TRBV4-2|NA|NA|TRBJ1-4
CASSQGLQGSNEKLFF
TGTGCCAGCAGCCAAGGACTTCAGGGCTCTAATGAAAAACTGTTTTTT
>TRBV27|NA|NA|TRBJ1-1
CASSLSVSVAAFF
TGTGCCAGCAGTTTAAGCGTGTCAGTGGCAGCTTTCTTT
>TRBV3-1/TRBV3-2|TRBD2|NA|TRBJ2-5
CASSPPRAGGHETQYF
TGTGCCAGCAGCCCTCCCCGAGCGGGGGGGCATGAGACCCAGTACTTC
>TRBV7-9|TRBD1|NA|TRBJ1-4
CASSTQSIRDRVYEKLFF
TGTGCCAGCAGCACACAGTCCATCCGGGACAGGGTTTACGAAAAACTGTTTTTT
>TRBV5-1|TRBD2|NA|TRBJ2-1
CASSGASGGAGEQFF
TGCGCCAGCAGCGGGGCTAGCGGGGGGGCAGGTGAGCAGTTCTTC
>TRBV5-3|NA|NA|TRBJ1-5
CARSRPTGRGNQPQHF
TGTGCCAGAAGCCGACCTACAGGGAGGGGGAATCAGCCCCAGCATTTT
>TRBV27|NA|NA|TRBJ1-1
CASSLSHRMNTEAFF
TGTGCCAGCAGTTTATCGCACAGGATGAACACTGAAGCTTTCTTT
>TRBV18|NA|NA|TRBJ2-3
CASSPDQTGTDTQYF
TGTGCCAGCTCACCGGACCAAACGGGGACAGATACGCAGTATTTT
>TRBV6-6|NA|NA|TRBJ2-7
CASSYDILAGEQYF
TGTGCCAGCAGTTACGATATCCTAGCTGGGGAGCAGTACTTC
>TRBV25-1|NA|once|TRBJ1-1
CASSESGWDTEAFF
TGTGCCAGCAGTGAATCAGGGTGGGACACTGAAGCTTTCTTT
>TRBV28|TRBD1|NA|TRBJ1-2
CASSSYVTGQVGDGYTF
TGTGCCAGCAGTTCCTACGTGACAGGGCAAGTCGGGGATGGCTACACCTTC
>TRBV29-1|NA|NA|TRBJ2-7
CSVRPGDEQYF
TGCAGCGTGAGGCCGGGGGACGAGCAGTACTTC
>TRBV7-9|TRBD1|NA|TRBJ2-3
CASSSGTGVLVDTQYF
TGTGCCAGCAGCTCTGGGACAGGGGTGTTAGTAGATACGCAGTATTTT
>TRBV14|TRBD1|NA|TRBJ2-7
CASSRRQGVGYEQYF
TGTGCCAGCAGCCGACGCCAGGGGGTAGGTTACGAGCAGTACTTC
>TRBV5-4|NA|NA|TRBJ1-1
CASAGGAEAFF
TGTGCCAGCGCGGGGGGGGCTGAAGCTTTCTTT
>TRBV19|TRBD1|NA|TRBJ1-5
CASRVQGVNQPQHF
TGTGCCAGTAGGGTACAGGGGGTCAATCAGCCCCAGCATTTT
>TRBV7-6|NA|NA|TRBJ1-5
CASSQNSNQPQHF
TGTGCCAGCAGCCAAAATAGCAATCAGCCCCAGCATTTT
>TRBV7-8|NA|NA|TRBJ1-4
CASSLVTGIVAEKLFF
TGTGCCAGCAGCTTGGTCACGGGGATCGTTGCGGAAAAACTGTTTTTT
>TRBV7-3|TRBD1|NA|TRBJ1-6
CASSLLGQGNSPLHF
TGTGCCAGCAGCTTGTTGGGACAGGGGAATTCACCCCTCCACTTT
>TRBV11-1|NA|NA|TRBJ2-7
CASSPTGYEQYF
TGTGCCAGCAGCCCCACAGGGTACGAGCAGTACTTC
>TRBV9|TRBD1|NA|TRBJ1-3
CASSDGTGFSGNTIYF
TGTGCCAGCAGCGACGGGACAGGGTTCTCTGGAAACACCATATATTTT
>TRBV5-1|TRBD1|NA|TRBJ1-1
CASSLVAGGHTEAFF
TGCGCCAGCAGCTTGGTGGCAGGGGGCCACACTGAAGCTTTCTTT